The rows below give T cell receptor beta chains drawn from one sample of a study of blood T cells in healthy people across ages. Via MiXCR, TCRdb re-called the 5' RACE reads, giving one row per CDR3 protein. The sample contains some 1.4 million distinct CDR3 sequences, about 43% of which appear only once. Sequencing used blood. The receptors stem from a woman between 18 and 29 years old in good health. Each CDR3 is given with its conserved first and last residue. Each record gives: V gene, J gene, D gene, clone size, CDR3 DNA, CDR3 protein. A D gene is named only where the DNA matches it firmly. Size values are once, few and many counts, or a class for expanded clones, and some rows have none.

TRBV12-5	TRBJ2-7	TRBD1	.	TGTGCTAGTGGTTCACCGGGACAGTCTTCTTACGAGCAGTACTTC	CASGSPGQSSYEQYF
TRBV6-5	TRBJ2-2	TRBD2	.	TGTGCCAGCAGTTACTCAATTGGGGGGGGGACCGGGGAGCTGTTTTTT	CASSYSIGGGTGELFF
TRBV5-1	TRBJ2-5	TRBD2	.	TGCGCCAGCAGCGCAGGGACTAGCGGGACGACCTTGTACCAAGAGACCCAGTACTTC	CASSAGTSGTTLYQETQYF
TRBV7-2	TRBJ2-1	.	many	TGTGCCAGCAGCATTAGAGACTACAATGAGCAGTTCTTC	CASSIRDYNEQFF
TRBV14	TRBJ1-2	.	.	TGTGCCAGCAGCCAATTAGTGGGGCGCGGGGGCCCTAACTATGGCTACACCTTC	CASSQLVGRGGPNYGYTF
TRBV12-3/TRBV12-4	TRBJ2-4	.	.	TGTGCCAGCACCACGGTCGGATTAGCCAAAAACATTCAGTACTTC	CASTTVGLAKNIQYF
TRBV20-1	TRBJ1-6	.	.	TGCAGTGCCTCGAAATCGGGGATTTCCCTCCACTTT	CSASKSGISLHF
TRBV12-3/TRBV12-4	TRBJ2-7	.	few	TGTGCCAGCAGGCCGGGCATCGACGGCATTTACGAGCAGTACTTC	CASRPGIDGIYEQYF
TRBV29-1	TRBJ1-2	.	few	TGCAGCGTTGTGGTGCTTGGGAAGGGAGCGAGTTATGGCTACACCTTC	CSVVVLGKGASYGYTF
TRBV4-1	TRBJ2-1	TRBD2	many	TGCGCCAGCAGCCAAGGCGGGGGGAGCTCCTACAATGAGCAGTTCTTC	CASSQGGGSSYNEQFF
TRBV20-1	TRBJ2-7	TRBD1	.	TGCAGTGCTGGGGACAGGAGGTCCTACGAGCAGTACTTC	CSAGDRRSYEQYF
TRBV15	TRBJ2-7	.	few	TGTGCCACCAGCAGAGAGAGGGATACTAGGGCAGGTTCCTACGAGCAGTACTTC	CATSRERDTRAGSYEQYF
TRBV5-1	TRBJ2-3	TRBD1	.	TGCGCCTGCAGCCCTCCGACAGGGAGCACAGATACGCAGTATTTT	CACSPPTGSTDTQYF
TRBV5-1	TRBJ2-7	.	.	TGCGCCAGCAGCTTGTCGCCAGGATCCTACGAGCAGTACTTC	CASSLSPGSYEQYF
TRBV4-1	TRBJ2-7	TRBD2	.	TGCGCCAGCAGCCCTCTAGGTGGCGGGGGGGCCAATGAGCAGTACTTC	CASSPLGGGGANEQYF
TRBV4-1	TRBJ2-3	TRBD2	many	TGCGCCAGCAGCCCGGCTAGCGGAACCACAGATACGCAGTATTTT	CASSPASGTTDTQYF
TRBV20-1	TRBJ2-4	TRBD1	.	TGCAGTGCTAGTCGTACGGGACAGGGGACCAAAAACATTCAGTACTTC	CSASRTGQGTKNIQYF
TRBV21-1	TRBJ2-5	.	.	TGTGCCAGCAGCAAAGTTAGACTAGCGGGGGGCCCTGATGAGCAGTACTTC	CASSKVRLAGGPDEQYF
TRBV6-5	TRBJ2-6	.	.	TGTGCCAGCAGTTACACAGGGTTAAGCTCTGGGGCCAACGTCCTGACTTTC	CASSYTGLSSGANVLTF
TRBV20-1	TRBJ1-1	TRBD1	many	TGCAGTGCTCAAATGCCAGGGGGCACTGAAGCTTTCTTT	CSAQMPGGTEAFF
TRBV29-1	TRBJ2-5	TRBD2	few	TGCAGCGTGTGGGGGGGAGAGGAGACCCAGTACTTC	CSVWGGEETQYF
TRBV4-1	TRBJ2-1	.	.	TGCGCCAGCAGCCACCCGGGTGGGACCTACAATGAGCAGTTCTTC	CASSHPGGTYNEQFF
TRBV3-1	TRBJ1-5	.	.	TGTGCCAGCAGCCAAGGGTACCTAGGTTATAGCAATCAGCCCCAGCATTTT	CASSQGYLGYSNQPQHF
TRBV6-5	TRBJ1-1	.	.	TGTGCCAGCAGTGAACAGGGTAGGACTGAAGCTTTCTTT	CASSEQGRTEAFF
TRBV27	TRBJ1-2	.	.	TGTGCCAGCAGTTTCCTCGATGGGAGTGCGGATGGCTACACCTTC	CASSFLDGSADGYTF
TRBV7-2	TRBJ1-5	.	.	TGTGCCAGCAGCGATAGGGGGAGACCCAATCAGCCCCAGCATTTT	CASSDRGRPNQPQHF
TRBV12-3/TRBV12-4	TRBJ2-7	.	few	TGTGCCAGCAGCACCGAAACAGGCGACGAGCAGTACTTC	CASSTETGDEQYF
TRBV20-1	TRBJ2-1	.	.	TGCAGTGCTAGGCCGAGACCGAAAAACTCCTACAGTGAGCAGTTCTTC	CSARPRPKNSYSEQFF
TRBV6-1	TRBJ2-7	TRBD1	.	TGTGCCAGCAGTGAGGGACAGCCGTACGAGCAGTACTTC	CASSEGQPYEQYF
TRBV4-1	TRBJ2-6	.	.	TGCGCCAGCAGCCAAGTAGGTATACGGGGAACGGGGGCCAACGTCCTGACTTTC	CASSQVGIRGTGANVLTF
TRBV10-3	TRBJ2-3	.	many	TGTGCCATCAGTTATCACTCCACAGATACGCAGTATTTT	CAISYHSTDTQYF
TRBV6-5	TRBJ2-7	TRBD1	.	TGTGCCAGCAGTTACACCCTGACAGGGCTCTACGAGCAGTACTTC	CASSYTLTGLYEQYF
TRBV27	TRBJ1-2	.	.	TGTGCCAGCGGATACTCACAAGGGAATGGCTACACCTTC	CASGYSQGNGYTF
TRBV12-3/TRBV12-4	TRBJ2-7	.	.	TGTGCCAGCAGTTTTGGGGGGACGGGGGTACACTACGAGCAGTACTTC	CASSFGGTGVHYEQYF
TRBV12-3/TRBV12-4	TRBJ2-5	.	.	TGTGCCAGCTTCCAGGGACACGCCAGAGGAGAGACCCAGTACTTC	CASFQGHARGETQYF
TRBV20-1	TRBJ1-3	.	.	TGCAGTGCTAGACCGGGGGTCGGAAACACCATATATTTT	CSARPGVGNTIYF